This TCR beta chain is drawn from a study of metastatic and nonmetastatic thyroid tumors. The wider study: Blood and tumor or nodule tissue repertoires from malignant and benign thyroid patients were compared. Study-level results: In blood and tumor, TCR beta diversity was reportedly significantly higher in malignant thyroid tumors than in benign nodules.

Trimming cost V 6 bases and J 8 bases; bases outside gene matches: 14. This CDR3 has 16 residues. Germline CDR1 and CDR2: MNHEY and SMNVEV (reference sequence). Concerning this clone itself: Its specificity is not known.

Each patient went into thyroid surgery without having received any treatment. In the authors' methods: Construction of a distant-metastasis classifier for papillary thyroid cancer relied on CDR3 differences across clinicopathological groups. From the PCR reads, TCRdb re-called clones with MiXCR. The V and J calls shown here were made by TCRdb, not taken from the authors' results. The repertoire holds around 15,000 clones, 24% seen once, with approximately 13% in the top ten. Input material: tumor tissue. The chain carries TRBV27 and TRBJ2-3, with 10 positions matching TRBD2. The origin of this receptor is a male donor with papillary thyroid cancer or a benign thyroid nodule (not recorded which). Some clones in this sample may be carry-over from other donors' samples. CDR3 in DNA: TGTGCCAGCAGCACCAAGGTAGCGGGAGGTTCAGTTACGCAGTATTTT. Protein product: CASSTKVAGGSVTQYF.